A single sample is the source of the 4 T cell receptor beta chains below, sequenced in a study of T-cell reconstitution after alpha-beta-depleted transplantation in children (dated by TCRdb to the mid-2010s). The meaning of the sample's treatment or condition label: allogeneic hematopoietic cell transplantation with graft depleted of TCRalphabeta T cells and CD19 B cells. Library construction relied on PCR. Sequencing used an Illumina HiSeq 2500. TCR libraries were prepared with molecular barcoding, using unique molecular identifiers to normalize TCRbeta repertoire quantification. The public reads were reprocessed in TCRdb via fastp at Q25 and MiXCR, keeping in-frame beta chains. Each entry merges the rows of one CDR3 protein and shows their most common DNA and genes. Recorded for this sample are approximately 500,000 distinct CDR3 sequences; 10% to 13% of them occurred a single time. The leading ten clones occupy just over 2% of the sample.

The sample consisted of PBMCs, taken before TCRalphabeta/CD19-depleted stem cell transplant. The receptors here all came from a child aged 2 to 15 with inherited bone marrow failure, due to receive a stem cell transplant.

In its sample, this clonotype was seen many times. The rearrangement joins TRBV7-9 to TRBJ2-7, with 7 bases matching TRBD2. The CDR3 spans 15 residues. CDR1 is SEHNR, CDR2 FQNEAQ, per germline (reference sequence). V was pared by 5 bases and J by 0 bases, with 7 bases of the junction left unmatched. CDR3 sequence: CASSPVWTSSYEQYF. CDR3 nucleotides: TGTGCCAGCAGCCCGGTCTGGACTAGCTCCTACGAGCAGTACTTC.

This clonotype was counted many times. The J gene is TRBJ1-1, the V gene TRBV11-2; weak D call: TRBD1 (5 bases). Per germline, CDR1 SGHAT and CDR2 FQNNGV. The CDR3 totals 13 residues. Trimming pared 3 bases from V and 7 bases from J, leaving 12 bases between. CDR3: CASSFMGVGEAFF. In DNA, the CDR3 is TGTGCCAGCAGCTTCATGGGGGTGGGTGAAGCTTTCTTT.

In its sample, this clonotype was seen a few times. The genes are TRBV27 and TRBJ1-2; D call uncertain. The germline CDR1 and CDR2 sequences are MNHEY and SMNVEV (reference sequence). The CDR3 length is 14 residues. Trimming stripped 7 bases from V and 2 bases from J, with 14 bases between. The CDR3 DNA sequence: TGTGCCAGCACCACCAAGACGGCAAACTATGGCTACACCTTC. Protein sequence: CASTTKTANYGYTF.

This clonotype was detected only a few times. The junction shows a germline mismatch at one end, possibly a read error. The J gene is TRBJ2-2, the V gene TRBV10-3; possibly TRBD2 for D (5 bases). Germline V gene lookup returns CDR1 ENHRY and CDR2 SYGVKD. The CDR3 is made up of 14 amino acids. As DNA, the CDR3 is TGTGCCATCAGTCCCGACCCGAACACCGGGGAGCTGTTGTTT. Protein sequence: CAISPDPNTGELLF.